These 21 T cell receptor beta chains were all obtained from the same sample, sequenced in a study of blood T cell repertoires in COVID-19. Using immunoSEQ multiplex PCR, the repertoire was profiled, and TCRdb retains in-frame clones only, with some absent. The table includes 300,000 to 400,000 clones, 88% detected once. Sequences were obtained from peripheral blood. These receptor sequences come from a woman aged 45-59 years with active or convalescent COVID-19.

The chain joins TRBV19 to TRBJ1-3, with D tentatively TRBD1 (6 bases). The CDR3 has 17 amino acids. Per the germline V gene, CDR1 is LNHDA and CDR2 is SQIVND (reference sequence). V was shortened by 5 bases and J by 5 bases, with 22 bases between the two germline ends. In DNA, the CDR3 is TGTGCCAGTAGTGCTAGAGGACAGACAATCCCGAGAAACACCATATATTTT. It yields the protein CASSARGQTIPRNTIYF.

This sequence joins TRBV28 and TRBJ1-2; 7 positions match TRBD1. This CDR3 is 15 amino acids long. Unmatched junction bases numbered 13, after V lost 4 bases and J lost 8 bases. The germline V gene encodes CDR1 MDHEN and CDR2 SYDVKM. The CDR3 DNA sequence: TGTGCCAGCAGTTCCCAGGGGGTGCTATTAAGGGGCTACACCTTC. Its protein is CASSSQGVLLRGYTF.

The CDR3 is CASTPRGKTGGEGHF. In DNA, the CDR3 is TGTGCCAGCACCCCGCGGGGGAAGACAGGTGGGGAAGGGCATTTT. V usage is TRBV6-6 and J usage is TRBJ1-5; D might be TRBD1 (6 bases). Trimming stripped 7 bases from V and 15 bases from J, with 28 bases between. CDR3 size: 15 residues. Germline loops: CDR1 MNHNY, CDR2 SVGAGI (reference sequence).

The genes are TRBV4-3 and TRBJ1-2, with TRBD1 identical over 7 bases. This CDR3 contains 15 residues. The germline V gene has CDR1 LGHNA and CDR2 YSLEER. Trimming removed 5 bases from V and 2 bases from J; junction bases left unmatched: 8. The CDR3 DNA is TGCGCCAGCAGCTTGGGGGACAGCACCAACTATGGCTACACCTTC. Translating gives CASSLGDSTNYGYTF.

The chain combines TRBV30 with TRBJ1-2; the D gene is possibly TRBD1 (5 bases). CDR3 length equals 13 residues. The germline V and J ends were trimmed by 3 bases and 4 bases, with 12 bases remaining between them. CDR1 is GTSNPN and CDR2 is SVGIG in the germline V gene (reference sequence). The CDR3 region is CAWSSGQLYGYTF. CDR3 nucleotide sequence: TGTGCCTGGAGCTCAGGGCAACTCTATGGCTACACCTTC. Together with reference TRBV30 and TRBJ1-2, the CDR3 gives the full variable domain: SQTIHQWPATLVQPVGSPLSLECTVEGTSNPNLYWYRQAAGRGLQLLFYSVGIGQISSEVPQNLSASRPQDRQFILSSKKLLLSDSGFYLCAWSSGQLYGYTFGSGTRLTVV.

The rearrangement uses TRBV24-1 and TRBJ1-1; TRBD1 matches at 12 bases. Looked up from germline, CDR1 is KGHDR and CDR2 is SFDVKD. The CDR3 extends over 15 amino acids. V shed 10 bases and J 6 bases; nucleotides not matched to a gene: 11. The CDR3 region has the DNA TGTGCCACTAACTCCGGGACAGGGGGCCGGGCTGAAGCTTTCTTT. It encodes CATNSGTGGRAEAFF.

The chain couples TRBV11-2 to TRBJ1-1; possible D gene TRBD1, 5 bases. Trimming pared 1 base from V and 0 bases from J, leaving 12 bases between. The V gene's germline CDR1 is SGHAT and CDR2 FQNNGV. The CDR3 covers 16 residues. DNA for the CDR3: TGTGCCAGCAGCTTAGTTGGAGGGGTTGTGAACACTGAAGCTTTCTTT. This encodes CASSLVGGVVNTEAFF.

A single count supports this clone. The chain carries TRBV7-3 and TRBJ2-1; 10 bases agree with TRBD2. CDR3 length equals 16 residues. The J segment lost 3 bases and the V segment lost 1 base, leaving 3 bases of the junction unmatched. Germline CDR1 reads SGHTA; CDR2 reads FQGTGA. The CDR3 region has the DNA TGTGCCAGCAGCTTAAGCAGCGGGGGGGTCTACAATGAGCAGTTCTTC. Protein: CASSLSSGGVYNEQFF.

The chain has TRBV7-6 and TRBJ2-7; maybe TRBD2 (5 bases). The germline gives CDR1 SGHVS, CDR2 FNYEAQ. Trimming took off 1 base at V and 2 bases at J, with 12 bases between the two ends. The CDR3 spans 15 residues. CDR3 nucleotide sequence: TGTGCCAGCAGCTTAGGGCCGGGGATCGCCTACGAGCAGTACTTC. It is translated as CASSLGPGIAYEQYF.

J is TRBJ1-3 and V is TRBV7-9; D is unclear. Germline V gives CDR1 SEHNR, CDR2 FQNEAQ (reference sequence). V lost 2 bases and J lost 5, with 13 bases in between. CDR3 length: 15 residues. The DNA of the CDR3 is TGTGCCAGCAGCTTACTATCTTGGGAGAGAAACACCATATATTTT. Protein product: CASSLLSWERNTIYF.

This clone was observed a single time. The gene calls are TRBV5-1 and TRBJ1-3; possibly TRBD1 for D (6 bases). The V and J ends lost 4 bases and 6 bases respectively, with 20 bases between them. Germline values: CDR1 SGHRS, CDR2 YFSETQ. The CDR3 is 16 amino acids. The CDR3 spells CASSAGGLQGVNTIYF. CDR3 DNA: TGCGCCAGCAGCGCCGGGGGGCTACAGGGCGTAAACACCATATATTTT.

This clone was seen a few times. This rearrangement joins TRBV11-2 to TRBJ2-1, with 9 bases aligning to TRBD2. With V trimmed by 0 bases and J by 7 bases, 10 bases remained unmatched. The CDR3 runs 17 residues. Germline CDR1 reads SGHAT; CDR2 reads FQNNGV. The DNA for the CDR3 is TGTGCCAGCAGCTTAGATCGAGGGCTAGCGGGATTAAATGAGCAGTTCTTC. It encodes CASSLDRGLAGLNEQFF.

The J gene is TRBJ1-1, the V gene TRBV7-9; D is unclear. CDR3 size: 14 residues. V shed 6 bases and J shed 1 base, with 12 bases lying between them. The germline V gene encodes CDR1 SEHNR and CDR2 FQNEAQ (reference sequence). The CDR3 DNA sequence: TGTGCCAGCAGTCCAGTCCTCTCGAACACTGAAGCTTTCTTT. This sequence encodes CASSPVLSNTEAFF. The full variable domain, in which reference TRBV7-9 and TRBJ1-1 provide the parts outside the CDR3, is DTGVSQNPRHKITKRGQNVTFRCDPISEHNRLYWYRQTLGQGPEFLTYFQNEAQLEKSRLLSDRFSAERPKGSFSTLEIQRTEQGDSAMYLCASSPVLSNTEAFFGQGTRLTVV.

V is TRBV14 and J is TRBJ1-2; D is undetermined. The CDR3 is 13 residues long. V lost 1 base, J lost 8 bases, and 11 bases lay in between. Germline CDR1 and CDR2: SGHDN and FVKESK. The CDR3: CASSQVQAGGYTF. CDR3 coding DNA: TGTGCCAGCAGCCAAGTGCAGGCAGGAGGCTACACCTTC.

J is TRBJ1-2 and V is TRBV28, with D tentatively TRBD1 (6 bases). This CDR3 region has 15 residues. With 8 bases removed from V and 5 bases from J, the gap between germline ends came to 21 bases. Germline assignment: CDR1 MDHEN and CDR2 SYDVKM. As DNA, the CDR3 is TGTGCCAGCGGTAACGGGGGGGCGAGGGGATATGGCTACACCTTC. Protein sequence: CASGNGGARGYGYTF.

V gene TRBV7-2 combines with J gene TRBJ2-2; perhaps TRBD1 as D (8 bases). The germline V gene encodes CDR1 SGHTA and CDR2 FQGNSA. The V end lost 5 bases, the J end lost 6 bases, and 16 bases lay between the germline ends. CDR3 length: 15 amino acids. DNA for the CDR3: TGTGCCAGCAGCCCCACAGGGGGGGAAGCCGGGGAGCTGTTTTTT. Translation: CASSPTGGEAGELFF. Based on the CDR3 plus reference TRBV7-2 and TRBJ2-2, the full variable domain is GAGVSQSPSNKVTEKGKDVELRCDPISGHTALYWYRQSLGQGLEFLIYFQGNSAPDKSGLPSDRFSAERTGGSVSTLTIQRTQQEDSAVYLCASSPTGGEAGELFFGEGSRLTVL.

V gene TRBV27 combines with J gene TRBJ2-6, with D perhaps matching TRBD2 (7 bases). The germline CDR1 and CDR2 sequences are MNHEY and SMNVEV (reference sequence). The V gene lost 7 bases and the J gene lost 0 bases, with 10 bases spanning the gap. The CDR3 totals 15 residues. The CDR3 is CASKGGGSGANVLTF. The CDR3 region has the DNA TGTGCCAGCAAAGGGGGGGGCTCTGGGGCCAACGTCCTGACTTTC.

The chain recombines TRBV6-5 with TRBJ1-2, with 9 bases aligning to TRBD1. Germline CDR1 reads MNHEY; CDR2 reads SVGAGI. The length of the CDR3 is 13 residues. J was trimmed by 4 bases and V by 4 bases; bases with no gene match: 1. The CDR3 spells CASSWGQGYGYTF. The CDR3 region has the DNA TGTGCCAGCAGTTGGGGACAGGGCTATGGCTACACCTTC.

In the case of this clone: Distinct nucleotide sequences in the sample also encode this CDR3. The CDR3 coding sequence is TGCGCCAGCAGGGTCGACAGGGACCAGCCCCAGCATTTT. It translates to CASRVDRDQPQHF. The rearrangement links TRBV5-1 to TRBJ1-5; 7 nucleotides match TRBD1. CDR3 length: 13 residues. J lost 7 bases, V lost 5 bases, and 6 bases had no gene match. From germline, CDR1 is SGHRS and CDR2 YFSETQ.

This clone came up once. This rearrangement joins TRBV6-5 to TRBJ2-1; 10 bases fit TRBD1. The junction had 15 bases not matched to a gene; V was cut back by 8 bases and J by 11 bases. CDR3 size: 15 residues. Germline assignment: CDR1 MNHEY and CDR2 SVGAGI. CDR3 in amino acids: CASFHRDRGLLQQFF. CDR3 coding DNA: TGTGCCAGCTTTCACCGGGACAGGGGTCTACTACAGCAGTTCTTC.

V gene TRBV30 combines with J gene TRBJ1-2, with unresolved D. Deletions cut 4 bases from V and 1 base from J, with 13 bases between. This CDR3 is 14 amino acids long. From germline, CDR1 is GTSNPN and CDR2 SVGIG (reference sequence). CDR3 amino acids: CAWKSGAYNYGYTF. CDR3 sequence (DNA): TGTGCCTGGAAAAGTGGAGCCTATAACTATGGCTACACCTTC.